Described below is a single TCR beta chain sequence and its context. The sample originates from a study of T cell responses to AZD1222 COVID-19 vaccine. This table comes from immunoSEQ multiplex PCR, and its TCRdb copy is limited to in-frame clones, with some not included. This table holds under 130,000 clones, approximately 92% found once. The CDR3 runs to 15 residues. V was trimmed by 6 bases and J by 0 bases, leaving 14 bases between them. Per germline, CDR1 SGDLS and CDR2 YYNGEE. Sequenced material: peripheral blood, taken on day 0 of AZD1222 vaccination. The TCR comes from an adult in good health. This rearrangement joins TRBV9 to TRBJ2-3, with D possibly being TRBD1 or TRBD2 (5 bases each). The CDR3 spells CASTGPTVSTDTQYF. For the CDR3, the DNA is TGTGCCAGCACGGGACCGACCGTGAGCACAGATACGCAGTATTTT.